The following is a T cell receptor beta chain sequence with its context. This sample is part of a study of control samples from healthy donors and cancer patients. Sequencing used immunoSEQ multiplex PCR; TCRdb keeps in-frame clones, though not all of them. The sample includes about 160,000 clones, roughly 95% seen only once; the top ten take 0.85% to 1.3%. V was trimmed by 4 bases and J by 0 bases, leaving 11 bases between them. This CDR3 contains 15 residues. Per the germline V gene, CDR1 is SGHKS and CDR2 is YYEKEE (reference sequence). The sequence derives from a woman in her 30s in good health. The sequencing sample was made of blood. The chain links TRBV5-5 to TRBJ1-5; D gene uncertain. This CDR3 reads CASSVEVDSNQPQHF. CDR3 coding DNA: TGTGCCAGCAGCGTGGAGGTAGATAGCAATCAGCCCCAGCATTTT.